This entry concerns a single T cell receptor beta chain. As for time point: persistent/refractory GD, antithyroid drugs over 5 years with positive TRAb. PBMC-extracted RNA yielded the TCR library. The data are from a study of regulatory T cells in long-lasting Graves disease. In building TCR beta libraries, iRepertoire HTBI primers were used together with Arm-PCR of CDR3 regions. TCRdb fed the multiplex PCR reads into MiXCR, producing one record per CDR3 protein. Of about 470,000 distinct CDR3 sequences in the sample, about 22% were seen once. The origin of this receptor is a female donor with Graves disease. The input for sequencing was peripheral blood mononuclear cells (PBMCs), taken when the disease was refractory, from a patient treated with antithyroid drugs.

CDR3 amino acids: CAISGGDQPQHF. The CDR3 coding sequence is TGTGCCATCAGTGGGGGGGATCAGCCCCAGCATTTT. The J gene is TRBJ1-5, the V gene TRBV10-3; perhaps TRBD1 as D (5 bases). Germline-derived CDR1 and CDR2 are ENHRY and SYGVKD. Trimming removed 4 bases from V and 5 bases from J, with 6 bases in between. The CDR3 runs to 12 residues.